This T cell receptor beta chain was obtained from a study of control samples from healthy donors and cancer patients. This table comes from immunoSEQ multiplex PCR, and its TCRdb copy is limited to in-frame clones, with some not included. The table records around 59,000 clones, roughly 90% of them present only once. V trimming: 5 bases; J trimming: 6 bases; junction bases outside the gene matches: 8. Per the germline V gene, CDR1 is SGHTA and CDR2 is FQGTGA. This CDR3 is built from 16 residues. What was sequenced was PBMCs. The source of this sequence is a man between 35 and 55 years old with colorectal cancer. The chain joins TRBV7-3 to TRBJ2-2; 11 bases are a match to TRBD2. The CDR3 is CASSTTPGLAAGELFF. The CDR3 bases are TGTGCCAGCAGCACGACCCCGGGACTAGCGGCCGGGGAGCTGTTTTTT. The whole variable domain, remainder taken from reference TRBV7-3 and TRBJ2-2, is GAGVSQTPSNKVTEKGKYVELRCDPISGHTALYWYRQSLGQGPEFLIYFQGTGAADDSGLPNDRFFAVRPEGSVSTLKIQRTERGDSAVYLCASSTTPGLAAGELFFGEGSRLTVL.